The source of this T cell receptor (beta chain) is a study of cytomegalovirus exposure and HLA in healthy donors. General study results and limits: In vitro checks showed that a few CMV-associated chains really do target CMV antigens. Later on, an analysis tied around 17,000 TCR beta sequences to HLA alleles at 0.05 false discovery rate. TCR beta V segments were, for the most part, productive about 87% or about 30% of the time in an earlier analysis. Across HLA loci, a later analysis found differing TCR association rates, with DRB1 most and HLA-C fewest.

The CDR3 is 17 residues long. V was pared by 0 bases and J by 4 bases, with 16 bases between. The germline gives CDR1 LNHNV, CDR2 YYDKDF (reference sequence). 13 Jbeta primers and 60 Vbeta primers were used for the PCR. The assay was immunoSEQ multiplex PCR, and TCRdb's table has in-frame clones only and misses some. The sample's table shows roughly 30,000 clones. About this clone itself: Its antigen remains unidentified.

The sample consisted of PBMCs. This chain links TRBV15 with TRBJ1-5; D is uncertain. The TCR was taken from a woman between 35 and 50 years old in good health and CMV-seropositive. The CDR3, as DNA: TGTGCCACCAGCAGAGATATGGAGGCAGCTAGAAATCAGCCCCAGCATTTT. Amino acids: CATSRDMEAARNQPQHF.